The 4 T cell receptor beta chains listed next were all sequenced from one sample in a study of cytomegalovirus exposure and HLA in healthy donors. PCR employed 60 Vbeta and 13 Jbeta primers. Some clones are missing from TCRdb's copy, which holds only in-frame ones; the method was immunoSEQ multiplex PCR. The table records roughly 100,000 clones, approximately 14% of them present only once. The specimen sequenced was PBMCs. Receptor source: a female donor in good health and CMV-seronegative.

This clone was detected a few times. The J gene is TRBJ2-3, the V gene TRBV5-7, with TRBD2 matching over 9 bases. TRBV5-7 is recorded as an ORF, its role being uncertain. Trimming removed 3 bases from V and 0 bases from J; junction bases left unmatched: 8. The CDR3 has 17 amino acids. CDR3 sequence: CASSWGPSGISTDTQYF. The CDR3 nucleotides are TGTGCCAGCAGCTGGGGGCCTAGCGGGATAAGCACAGATACGCAGTATTTT.

CDR3 nucleotides: TGTGCCAGCACCTGGGACAGCCTGAGCTCTGGGGCCAACGTCCTGACTTTC. Amino acids: CASTWDSLSSGANVLTF. The gene calls are TRBV5-6 and TRBJ2-6; 7 bases fit TRBD1. CDR3 size: 17 residues. J was trimmed by 0 bases and V by 6 bases; bases with no gene match: 9. Germline CDR1 reads SGHDT; CDR2 reads YYEEEE.

The sample holds a few counts of this clone. The chain links TRBV27 to TRBJ2-7; 9 nucleotides match TRBD1. The trim removed 4 bases at V and 3 bases at J, leaving 10 bases unmatched. The CDR3 totals 16 residues. Germline assignment: CDR1 MNHEY and CDR2 SMNVEV (reference sequence). CDR3 sequence reads: CASSSLPGQGLYEQYF. DNA of the CDR3: TGTGCCAGCAGTTCTCTCCCGGGACAGGGTCTCTACGAGCAGTACTTC.

The chain joins TRBV9 to TRBJ2-3; 8 bases align to TRBD2. Germline-derived CDR1 and CDR2 are SGDLS and YYNGEE. This CDR3 contains 15 residues. The V segment lost 3 bases and the J segment 2 bases; nucleotides outside the gene matches: 5. The CDR3 region is CASSAGSGVTDTQYF. The CDR3 DNA is TGTGCCAGCAGCGCCGGTAGCGGGGTCACAGATACGCAGTATTTT.